The 21 T cell receptor beta chains below were found in one sample sequenced in a study of blood T cell repertoires in COVID-19. TCRdb's copy holds only in-frame clones and misses some; the assay was immunoSEQ multiplex PCR. The sample yields 220,000 or so clones, 80% to 85% seen once. Sequenced input: peripheral blood. The source is a woman aged 60-75 years with acute or convalescent COVID-19.

The chain has TRBV5-4 and TRBJ1-3, with D hard to call. Trimming cost V 4 bases and J 1 base, with 12 bases left between them. The CDR3 covers 15 residues. The V gene's germline CDR1 is SGHNT and CDR2 YYREEE (reference sequence). The CDR3 bases are TGTGCCAGCAGCGCACGGGAGTTTTCTGGAAACACCATATATTTT. It specifies CASSAREFSGNTIYF.

The chain uses TRBV3-1 (or the pseudogene TRBV3-2) and TRBJ2-7, with TRBD1 identical over 9 bases. V gave up 5 bases and J gave up 9 bases; unmatched junction bases: 8. The V gene's germline CDR1 is LGHDT and CDR2 YNNKEL (reference sequence). This CDR3 has 13 residues. CDR3 coding DNA: TGTGCCAGCAGCGAACAGGGGGCTCTAGGGCAGTACTTC. Translating it yields CASSEQGALGQYF.

This chain links TRBV5-6 with TRBJ2-5; D is ambiguous. V was shortened by 0 bases and J by 0 bases, with 6 bases between the two germline ends. This CDR3 spans 14 amino acids. The germline gives CDR1 SGHDT, CDR2 YYEEEE. The CDR3 sequence: CASSLGLHQETQYF. CDR3 sequence (DNA): TGTGCCAGCAGCTTGGGGCTTCACCAAGAGACCCAGTACTTC.

This clone came up a few times. The V call is TRBV30, the J call TRBJ2-2; D is undetermined. V was shortened by 0 bases and J by 7 bases, with 9 bases between the two germline ends. The CDR3 consists of 13 residues. Per germline, CDR1 GTSNPN and CDR2 SVGIG (reference sequence). The CDR3 loop is CAWSVRVFGELFF. The CDR3 region has the DNA TGTGCCTGGAGTGTCCGAGTGTTCGGGGAGCTGTTTTTT.

As DNA, the CDR3 is TGTGCCAGCAGCTTAGCGGGGCGACAGGGGGCCCGATACACCTTC. This sequence encodes CASSLAGRQGARYTF. The chain is built from TRBV7-9 and TRBJ1-2; 10 nucleotides align to TRBD1. Looked up from germline, CDR1 is SEHNR and CDR2 is FQNEAQ (reference sequence). The CDR3 has 15 residues. Losses at the gene ends were 0 bases for V and 11 bases for J; bases not matched to a gene: 9. The variable domain in full, with the rest retrieved from reference TRBV7-9 and TRBJ1-2, is DTGVSQNPRHKITKRGQNVTFRCDPISEHNRLYWYRQTLGQGPEFLTYFQNEAQLEKSRLLSDRFSAERPKGSFSTLEIQRTEQGDSAMYLCASSLAGRQGARYTFGSGTRLTVV.

V is TRBV3-1 (or the pseudogene TRBV3-2) and J is TRBJ2-7; the D gene is possibly TRBD2 (6 bases). Germline V gives CDR1 LGHDT, CDR2 YNNKEL (reference sequence). The V and J ends lost 0 bases and 7 bases respectively, with 7 bases between them. CDR3 length: 12 amino acids. The CDR3, as DNA: TGTGCCAGCAGCCAAGATGGGGGGGAGCAGTACTTC. As protein: CASSQDGGEQYF.

The genes are TRBV5-6 and TRBJ1-2, with D perhaps matching TRBD1 (5 bases). The CDR3 runs 13 residues. V dropped 4 bases and J dropped 4 bases, with 11 bases sitting between them. Germline CDR1 SGHDT, CDR2 YYEEEE. As DNA, the CDR3 is TGTGCCAGCAGCATGCAGGGTGGCTATGGCTACACCTTC. Translating it yields CASSMQGGYGYTF. Full variable domain (remainder filled in from reference TRBV5-6 and TRBJ1-2): DAGVTQSPTHLIKTRGQQVTLRCSPKSGHDTVSWYQQALGQGPQFIFQYYEEEERQRGNFPDRFSGHQFPNYSSELNVNALLLGDSALYLCASSMQGGYGYTFGSGTRLTVV.

The chain uses TRBV2 and TRBJ1-2, with TRBD1 matching 7 bases. The CDR3 has 12 amino acids. Germline loops: CDR1 SNHLY, CDR2 FYNNEI. The V and J ends lost 8 bases and 5 bases, in that order; junction bases with no gene match: 5. In nucleotides, the CDR3 is TGTGCCAGCGGTTCACAGGGGTATGGCTACACCTTC. This codes for CASGSQGYGYTF.

The chain employs TRBV2 and TRBJ2-7; TRBD1 matches at 9 bases. The germline V gene has CDR1 SNHLY and CDR2 FYNNEI. The CDR3 extends over 15 amino acids. V trimming: 6 bases; J trimming: 4 bases; junction bases outside the gene matches: 10. The CDR3 bases are TGTGCCAGCAGACAAGCCGGGACAGGGACGTACGAGCAGTACTTC. It is translated as CASRQAGTGTYEQYF.

The chain combines TRBV5-1 with TRBJ2-2, with a tentative D call TRBD1 (5 bases). The CDR3 contains 18 residues. Germline CDR1 reads SGHRS; CDR2 reads YFSETQ. V shed 2 bases and J shed 5 bases, with 22 bases lying between them. CDR3 nucleotide sequence: TGCGCCAGCAGCTTTCAGGGTAGTCAATTTTCCGGGACCGGGGAGCTGTTTTTT. Its translation: CASSFQGSQFSGTGELFF.

This chain links TRBV6-6 with TRBJ1-1; 8 bases are shared with TRBD1. Germline CDR1 MNHNY, CDR2 SVGAGI (reference sequence). V was clipped by 5 bases and J by 5 bases; unmatched bases: 7. The CDR3 consists of 14 residues. The CDR3 DNA reads TGTGCCAGCAGTCCCCAGGGGGCTGGGACTGAAGCTTTCTTT. This encodes CASSPQGAGTEAFF.

Comment on this clone: One end of the junction varies from germline; a read error may be responsible. J is TRBJ2-7 and V is TRBV11-2, with TRBD1 as a possible D gene (6 bases). CDR3 length: 13 amino acids. The V gene's germline CDR1 is SGHAT and CDR2 FQNNGV. The CDR3 loop reads CASSPHHRDARFF. In DNA, the CDR3 is TGTGCCAGCAGCCCGCACCACAGGGATGCGCGCTTCTTC.

This chain joins TRBV7-8 and TRBJ1-4; the D is unclear. V lost 1 base to trimming and J lost 7 bases, with 10 bases between them. Germline V gives CDR1 SGHVS, CDR2 FQNEAQ. This CDR3 contains 14 residues. CDR3 amino acids: CASSLGGLGEKLFF. The CDR3 DNA follows: TGTGCCAGCAGCTTAGGAGGGCTGGGTGAAAAACTGTTTTTT.

The chain recombines TRBV11-2 with TRBJ2-7; 7 positions match TRBD2. CDR3 size: 15 residues. V shed 3 bases and J 0 bases; nucleotides not matched to a gene: 5. Germline V gene sequence: CDR1 SGHAT, CDR2 FQNNGV. This CDR3 is CASSFSRGDSYEQYF. CDR3 nucleotide sequence: TGTGCCAGCAGCTTCTCCCGGGGGGACTCCTACGAGCAGTACTTC.

The CDR3 reads CASSLLESSPLHF. For the CDR3, the DNA is TGTGCCAGCAGTTTATTGGAGAGTTCACCCCTCCACTTT. This chain joins TRBV12-3 or TRBV12-4 and TRBJ1-6; D not resolved. Trimming left V 2 bases short and J 9 bases short, with 8 bases between. The CDR3 covers 13 residues.

J is TRBJ2-5 and V is TRBV6-2 or TRBV6-3; no clear D. Germline loops: CDR1 MNHEY, CDR2 SVGEGT. The CDR3 loop spans 14 amino acids. V shed 2 bases and J shed 2 bases, with 9 bases lying between them. CDR3 sequence reads: CASSYESRQETQYF. The CDR3 bases are TGTGCCAGCAGTTACGAAAGCAGGCAAGAGACCCAGTACTTC.

The rearrangement uses TRBV30 and TRBJ2-7; weak D call: TRBD2 (6 bases). With 1 base removed from V and 6 bases from J, the gap between germline ends came to 16 bases. The CDR3 has 14 amino acids. Germline CDR1 reads GTSNPN; CDR2 reads SVGIG (reference sequence). As DNA, the CDR3 is TGTGCCTGGAGTGGGGACTCCCGACTCGGCGAGCAGTACTTC. It codes for CAWSGDSRLGEQYF.

V gene TRBV5-1 combines with J gene TRBJ2-5, with TRBD2 as a possible D gene (6 bases). Trimming cost V 1 base and J 5 bases, with 18 bases left between them. This CDR3 has 16 amino acids. Germline assignment: CDR1 SGHRS and CDR2 YFSETQ. The CDR3 region has the DNA TGCGCCAGCAGCTTGCGTCCCGGGGACTTGTTGGAGACCCAGTACTTC. Its protein is CASSLRPGDLLETQYF.

This sequence joins TRBV21-1 and TRBJ1-6; whether TRBD1, the table's D call, matches the DNA was not checked. TRBV21-1 is tagged as a pseudogene. The CDR3 covers 14 residues. The CDR3: CASSKEQGMAPLHF. Here the CDR3 DNA reads TGTGCCAGCAGCAAAGAACAGGGGATGGCACCCCTCCACTTT.

The J gene is TRBJ2-1, the V gene TRBV7-9; D possibly corresponds to TRBD1 (5 bases). V dropped 1 base and J dropped 5 bases, with 9 bases sitting between them. This CDR3 has 14 residues. Germline CDR1 reads SEHNR; CDR2 reads FQNEAQ (reference sequence). CDR3 nucleotide sequence: TGTGCCAGCAGCTTAGTGACAGAAAACAATGAGCAGTTCTTC. This codes for CASSLVTENNEQFF.

This sequence joins TRBV7-9 and TRBJ2-3; 7 bases line up with TRBD1. The CDR3 length is 15 residues. The V gene end was trimmed by 0 bases and the J gene end by 6 bases; junction bases not matched to a gene: 6. The germline V gene encodes CDR1 SEHNR and CDR2 FQNEAQ (reference sequence). The CDR3 spells CASSLAGQMLDTQYF. In DNA, the CDR3 is TGTGCCAGCAGCTTAGCGGGACAGATGCTCGATACGCAGTATTTT.